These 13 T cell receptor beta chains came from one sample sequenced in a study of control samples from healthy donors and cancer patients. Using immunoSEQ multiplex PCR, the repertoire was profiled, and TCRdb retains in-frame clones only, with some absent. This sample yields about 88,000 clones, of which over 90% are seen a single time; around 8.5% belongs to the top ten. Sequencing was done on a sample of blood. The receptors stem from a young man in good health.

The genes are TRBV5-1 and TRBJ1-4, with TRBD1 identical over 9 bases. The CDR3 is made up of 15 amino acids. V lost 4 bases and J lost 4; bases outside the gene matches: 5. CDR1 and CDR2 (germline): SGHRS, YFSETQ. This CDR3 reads CASSRTGGFNEKLFF. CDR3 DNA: TGCGCCAGCAGCCGTACAGGGGGCTTTAATGAAAAACTGTTTTTT.

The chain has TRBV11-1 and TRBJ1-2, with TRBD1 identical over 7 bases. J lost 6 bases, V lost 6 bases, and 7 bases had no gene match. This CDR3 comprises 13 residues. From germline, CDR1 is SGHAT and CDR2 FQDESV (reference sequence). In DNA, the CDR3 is TGTGCCAGCAGTGCGCAGGGGGGGCATGGCTACACCTTC. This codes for CASSAQGGHGYTF.

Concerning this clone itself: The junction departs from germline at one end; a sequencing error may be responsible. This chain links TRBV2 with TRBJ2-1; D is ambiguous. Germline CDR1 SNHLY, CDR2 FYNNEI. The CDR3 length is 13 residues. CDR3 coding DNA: TGTGCCAGCAGGGAAGGGCTCTACAATGAGCAGTTCTTC. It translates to CASREGLYNEQFF.

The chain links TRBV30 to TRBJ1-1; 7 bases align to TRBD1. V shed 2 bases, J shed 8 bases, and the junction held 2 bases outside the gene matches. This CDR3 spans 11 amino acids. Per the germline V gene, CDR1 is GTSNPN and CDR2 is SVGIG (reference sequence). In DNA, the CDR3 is TGTGCCTGGAGTCAACAGGGGGAAGCTTTCTTT. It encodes CAWSQQGEAFF.

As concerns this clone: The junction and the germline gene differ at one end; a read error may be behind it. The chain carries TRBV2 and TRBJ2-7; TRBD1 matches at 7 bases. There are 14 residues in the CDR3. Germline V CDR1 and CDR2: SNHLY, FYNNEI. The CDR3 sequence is CASSEDRDSYEQYF. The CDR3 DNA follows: TGTGCCAGCAGCGAAGACAGGGACTCCTACGAGCAGTACTTC.

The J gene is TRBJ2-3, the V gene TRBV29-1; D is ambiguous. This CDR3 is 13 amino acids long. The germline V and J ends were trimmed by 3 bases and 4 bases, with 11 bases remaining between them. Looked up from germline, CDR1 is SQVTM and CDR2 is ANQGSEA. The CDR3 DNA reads TGCAGCGTTGATTCGCAAGCCCCAGATACGCAGTATTTT. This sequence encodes CSVDSQAPDTQYF.

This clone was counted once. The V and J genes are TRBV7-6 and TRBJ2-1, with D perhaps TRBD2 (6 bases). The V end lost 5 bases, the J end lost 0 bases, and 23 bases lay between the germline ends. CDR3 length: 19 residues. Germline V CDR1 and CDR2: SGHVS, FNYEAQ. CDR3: CASSALRSGPSSSYNEQFF. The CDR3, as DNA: TGTGCCAGCAGCGCCCTTAGGAGCGGGCCTTCGAGCTCCTACAATGAGCAGTTCTTC.

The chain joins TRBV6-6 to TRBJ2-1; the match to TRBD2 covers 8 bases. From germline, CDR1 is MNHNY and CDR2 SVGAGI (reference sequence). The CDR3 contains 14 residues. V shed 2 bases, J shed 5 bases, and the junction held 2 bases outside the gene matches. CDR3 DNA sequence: TGTGCCAGCAGTTACCGAGCGGGAGACAATGAGCAGTTCTTC. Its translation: CASSYRAGDNEQFF.

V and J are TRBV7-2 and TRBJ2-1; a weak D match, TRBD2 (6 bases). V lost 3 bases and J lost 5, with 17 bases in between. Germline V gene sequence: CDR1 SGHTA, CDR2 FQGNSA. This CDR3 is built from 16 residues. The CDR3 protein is CASSLPGRTDNNEQFF. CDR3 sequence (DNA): TGTGCCAGCAGCTTGCCGGGGAGGACGGATAACAATGAGCAGTTCTTC.

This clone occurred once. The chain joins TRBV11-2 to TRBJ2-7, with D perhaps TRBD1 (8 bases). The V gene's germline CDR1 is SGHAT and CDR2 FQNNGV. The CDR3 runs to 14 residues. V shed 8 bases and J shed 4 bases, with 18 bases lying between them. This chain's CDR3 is CASLPGQGGYEQYF. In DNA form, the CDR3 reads TGTGCCAGCCTTCCAGGACAGGGAGGGTACGAGCAGTACTTC.

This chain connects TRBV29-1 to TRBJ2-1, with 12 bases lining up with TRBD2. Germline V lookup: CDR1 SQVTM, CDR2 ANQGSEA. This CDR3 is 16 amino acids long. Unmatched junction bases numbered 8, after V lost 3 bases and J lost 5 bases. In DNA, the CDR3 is TGCAGCGTTGAGGGACGGACTAGCGGGATAAACAATGAGCAGTTCTTC. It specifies CSVEGRTSGINNEQFF.

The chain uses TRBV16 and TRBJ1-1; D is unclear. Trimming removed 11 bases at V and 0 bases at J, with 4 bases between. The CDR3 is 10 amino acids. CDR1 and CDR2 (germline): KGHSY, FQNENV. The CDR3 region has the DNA TGTGCCTGGGTGAACACTGAAGCTTTCTTT. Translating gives CAWVNTEAFF.

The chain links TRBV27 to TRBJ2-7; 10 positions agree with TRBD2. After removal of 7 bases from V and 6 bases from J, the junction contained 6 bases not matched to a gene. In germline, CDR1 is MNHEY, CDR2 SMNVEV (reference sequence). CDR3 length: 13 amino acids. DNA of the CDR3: TGTGCCAGCATTGGGGGACTAGCGACCGAGCAGTACTTC. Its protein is CASIGGLATEQYF.